This entry concerns a single TCR beta chain. The antigen is not known. These data originate in a study of T cell responses to AZD1222 COVID-19 vaccine. Study results and caveats: The donor cohort was predominantly white British with a female majority, and clonal diversity may have been underestimated. Epitopes outside B.1.351 and B.1.1.7 mutated regions reportedly drew nearly half of spike TCRs. Increased Spike-specific TCR breadth and depth were observed after two AZD1222 doses.

Profiled with immunoSEQ multiplex PCR; TCRdb holds only in-frame clones, not every one. The table includes 150,000 or so clones, about 91% detected once. The CDR3 is 14 residues long. V lost 0 bases and J lost 6, with 11 bases in between. Germline V gene lookup returns CDR1 MNHEY and CDR2 SVGAGI. The sample consisted of peripheral blood, taken on day 0 of AZD1222 vaccination. This receptor was taken from an adult in good health. The V gene is TRBV6-5, the J gene TRBJ1-1, with a tentative D call TRBD1 (5 bases). CDR3 loop: CASSYSRGLAEAFF. CDR3 DNA: TGTGCCAGCAGTTACTCGAGGGGCTTGGCTGAAGCTTTCTTT.